The 26 T cell receptor beta chains in this list originate from one sample, sequenced in a study of T cells in localized non-small cell lung cancer. TCRdb's copy holds only in-frame clones and misses some; the assay was immunoSEQ multiplex PCR. The data contain 50,000 to 65,000 clones, roughly 75% of them singletons. The material was PBMCs, obtained before any cancer treatment. Receptors originate from a woman aged 35-70 years with stage II lung adenocarcinoma.

The rearrangement joins TRBV28 to TRBJ1-5; the match to TRBD1 covers 7 bases. The CDR3 consists of 13 residues. Looked up from germline, CDR1 is MDHEN and CDR2 is SYDVKM. The V segment lost 7 bases and the J segment 4 bases; nucleotides outside the gene matches: 4. The CDR3 sequence: CASILQGNQPQHF. In nucleotides, the CDR3 is TGTGCCAGCATCTTACAGGGGAATCAGCCCCAGCATTTT.

The chain uses TRBV30 and TRBJ1-4; 7 bases map to TRBD1. Germline V gene lookup returns CDR1 GTSNPN and CDR2 SVGIG (reference sequence). The CDR3 is made up of 15 amino acids. The V and J ends lost 2 bases and 7 bases, in that order; junction bases with no gene match: 10. CDR3 DNA: TGTGCCTGGAGTCGCTCCGGGACAGATAGTGAAAAACTGTTTTTT. It translates to CAWSRSGTDSEKLFF.

The chain employs TRBV13 and TRBJ2-1, with TRBD2 matching 7 bases. CDR1 PRHDT and CDR2 FYEKMQ come from the germline V gene (reference sequence). This CDR3 has 15 amino acids. With 4 bases clipped from V and 1 base from J, the junction kept 4 bases outside the gene matches. In nucleotides, the CDR3 is TGTGCCAGCAGCTCCCTAGCGGAGTCCTACAATGAGCAGTTCTTC. Translating gives CASSSLAESYNEQFF.

The V gene is TRBV5-6, the J gene TRBJ1-6; no clear D. The CDR3 totals 15 residues. The V end was cut by 4 bases, the J end by 6 bases, with 14 bases between. Per germline, CDR1 SGHDT and CDR2 YYEEEE. The CDR3 reads CASSRPSQTNSPLHF. In DNA, the CDR3 is TGTGCCAGCAGCCGCCCTTCCCAGACTAATTCACCCCTCCACTTT. The full variable domain, with the rest looked up from reference TRBV5-6 and TRBJ1-6, is DAGVTQSPTHLIKTRGQQVTLRCSPKSGHDTVSWYQQALGQGPQFIFQYYEEEERQRGNFPDRFSGHQFPNYSSELNVNALLLGDSALYLCASSRPSQTNSPLHFGNGTRLTVT.

The chain uses TRBV7-9 and TRBJ2-3; D remains unclear. Trimming removed 4 bases at V and 6 bases at J, with 11 bases between. This CDR3 has 13 amino acids. CDR1 SEHNR and CDR2 FQNEAQ come from the germline V gene (reference sequence). The CDR3 loop reads CASSSPSGDTQYF. The DNA of the CDR3 is TGTGCCAGCAGCTCGCCCAGTGGGGATACGCAGTATTTT.

V is TRBV19 and J is TRBJ1-5; D possibly corresponds to TRBD1 (6 bases). This CDR3 comprises 15 residues. Germline V lookup: CDR1 LNHDA, CDR2 SQIVND (reference sequence). V was pared by 1 base and J by 4 bases, with 11 bases between. CDR3 nucleotides: TGTGCCAGTAGTATAGCATCCAGGGGTAATCAGCCCCAGCATTTT. Its translation is CASSIASRGNQPQHF.

The chain carries TRBV7-8 and TRBJ2-3, with D uncertain. Germline V CDR1 and CDR2: SGHVS, FQNEAQ. This CDR3 has 14 amino acids. The V and J ends lost 3 bases and 2 bases respectively, with 9 bases between them. The CDR3 bases are TGTGCCAGCAGCTTTAGGGTGAACACAGATACGCAGTATTTT. Amino acids: CASSFRVNTDTQYF.

V and J are TRBV6-5 and TRBJ2-7; no clear D gene. V was cut by 6 bases and J by 2 bases, with 17 bases left in between. CDR1 MNHEY and CDR2 SVGAGI come from the germline V gene. This CDR3 comprises 15 residues. The chain's CDR3 is CASSLGSATPYEQYF. CDR3 bases: TGTGCCAGCAGCCTCGGGTCAGCTACTCCCTACGAGCAGTACTTC.

With regard to this clone: The junction differs from germline at one of its ends, possibly a read error. This chain uses TRBV6-5 with TRBJ1-5; D might be TRBD1 (5 bases). The CDR3 is 11 amino acids. Germline CDR1 and CDR2: MNHEY and SVGAGI. CDR3 region: CASSCEPVRDF. CDR3 nucleotide sequence: TGTGCCAGCAGTTGCGAGCCGGTAAGGGACTTT.

CDR3 nucleotides: TGTGCCAGCAGCTTAACAGGGGGCGCTGGGGCCAACGTCCTGACTTTC. It specifies CASSLTGGAGANVLTF. The gene calls are TRBV5-8 and TRBJ2-6; TRBD1 agrees at 9 bases. This CDR3 has 16 amino acids. With 2 bases clipped from V and 2 bases from J, the junction kept 2 bases outside the gene matches. The germline CDR1 and CDR2 sequences are SGHTS and YDEGEE.

This clone has a single count. V and J are TRBV6-5 and TRBJ2-7; tentative D call: TRBD2 (6 bases). Looked up from germline, CDR1 is MNHEY and CDR2 is SVGAGI. The CDR3 is 15 residues long. V lost 2 bases and J 0 bases, leaving 11 bases between the germline ends. For the CDR3, the DNA is TGTGCCAGCAGTTACGGGGAGGTTACCTCCTACGAGCAGTACTTC. Translated: CASSYGEVTSYEQYF.

This clone showed up just a few times. This CDR3 reads CASSLFSTGTGRGQPQHF. The CDR3 bases are TGTGCCAGCAGTTTATTCTCCACGGGGACAGGGAGGGGTCAGCCCCAGCATTTT. The chain links TRBV28 to TRBJ1-5, with 9 bases aligning to TRBD1. Germline V gives CDR1 MDHEN, CDR2 SYDVKM. Trimming removed 1 base from V and 6 bases from J; junction bases left unmatched: 13. The CDR3 extends over 18 amino acids.

This chain joins TRBV25-1 and TRBJ2-3; D might be TRBD1 (5 bases). V lost 3 bases and J lost 1, with 11 bases in between. The CDR3 is 15 amino acids. Per the germline V gene, CDR1 is MGHDK and CDR2 is SYGVNS. The CDR3 spells CASSDLGAGTDTQYF. In nucleotides, the CDR3 is TGTGCCAGCAGTGACCTAGGGGCTGGCACAGATACGCAGTATTTT.

The V gene is TRBV6-5, the J gene TRBJ1-2; D is ambiguous. The length of the CDR3 is 13 residues. V lost 4 bases to trimming and J lost 4 bases, with 10 bases between them. CDR1 MNHEY and CDR2 SVGAGI come from the germline V gene. This CDR3 is CASSFDTAYGYTF. CDR3 bases: TGTGCCAGCAGTTTTGACACGGCCTATGGCTACACCTTC.

This chain joins TRBV2 and TRBJ2-5; 13 positions agree with TRBD2. The CDR3 runs to 15 residues. V shed 6 bases, J shed 2 bases, and the junction held 3 bases outside the gene matches. Germline CDR1 is SNHLY and CDR2 is FYNNEI. The CDR3 DNA follows: TGTGCCAGCAGCCGACTAGCGGGGGGACAAGAGACCCAGTACTTC. Encoded protein: CASSRLAGGQETQYF.

The rearrangement joins TRBV4-3 to TRBJ1-2; possible D gene TRBD1, 6 bases. The CDR3 spans 14 residues. Germline V CDR1 and CDR2: LGHNA, YSLEER. Trimming removed 2 bases at V and 4 bases at J, with 11 bases between. In nucleotides, the CDR3 is TGCGCCAGCAGCCAATACACAGGGACCTATGGCTACACCTTC. This gives the protein CASSQYTGTYGYTF.

This clone has only a few counts. The chain carries TRBV4-3 and TRBJ1-1; a possible D gene is TRBD1 (5 bases). Trimming took off 0 bases at V and 0 bases at J, with 8 bases between the two ends. CDR3 size: 15 residues. Germline V CDR1 and CDR2: LGHNA, YSLEER. In nucleotides, the CDR3 is TGCGCCAGCAGCCAAGACGGGGGGATGAACACTGAAGCTTTCTTT. It is translated as CASSQDGGMNTEAFF.

This sequence joins TRBV28 and TRBJ2-7; 8 nucleotides align to TRBD1. After removal of 7 bases from V and 2 bases from J, the junction contained 13 bases not matched to a gene. The CDR3 covers 16 residues. CDR1 is MDHEN and CDR2 is SYDVKM in the germline V gene. The CDR3 spells CASNTEGQGTPYEQYF. In DNA form, the CDR3 reads TGTGCCAGCAACACCGAAGGACAGGGAACGCCCTACGAGCAGTACTTC.

V usage is TRBV11-2 and J usage is TRBJ2-2; 7 positions agree with TRBD2. This CDR3 comprises 13 residues. V shed 6 bases and J 4 bases; nucleotides not matched to a gene: 2. The germline V gene has CDR1 SGHAT and CDR2 FQNNGV. The CDR3 loop is CASRGGSTGELFF. The CDR3 DNA sequence: TGTGCCAGCAGGGGAGGGAGCACCGGGGAGCTGTTTTTT.

Here the CDR3 reads CASSLDRGVYEQYF. CDR3 coding DNA: TGTGCCAGCAGTCTGGACAGGGGGGTCTACGAGCAGTACTTC. The chain links TRBV2 to TRBJ2-7; TRBD1 agrees at 10 bases. The CDR3 is 14 amino acids. The germline V gene encodes CDR1 SNHLY and CDR2 FYNNEI. V trimming: 5 bases; J trimming: 3 bases; junction bases outside the gene matches: 4.

This chain's CDR3 is CASQVLGSGANVLTF. CDR3 bases: TGCGCCAGCCAGGTCTTAGGGTCTGGGGCCAACGTCCTGACTTTC. This chain links TRBV5-1 with TRBJ2-6, with no clear D. Germline CDR1 reads SGHRS; CDR2 reads YFSETQ. The CDR3 is made up of 15 amino acids. Trimming left V 7 bases short and J 1 base short, with 12 bases between.

The chain uses TRBV6-6 and TRBJ1-3; no definite D call. Trimming removed 5 bases at V and 6 bases at J, with 5 bases between. The germline CDR1 and CDR2 sequences are MNHNY and SVGAGI (reference sequence). The CDR3 is made up of 11 amino acids. The CDR3 spells CASSPENTIYF. The CDR3 DNA follows: TGTGCCAGCAGTCCAGAAAACACCATATATTTT.

The chain joins TRBV13 to TRBJ1-2, with unresolved D. Trimming pared 5 bases from V and 1 base from J, leaving 17 bases between. Germline V gene lookup returns CDR1 PRHDT and CDR2 FYEKMQ (reference sequence). This CDR3 is built from 16 residues. The CDR3 region has the DNA TGTGCCAGCAGCCTCCGAGTGGGGAGGGTTAACTATGGCTACACCTTC. Translating it yields CASSLRVGRVNYGYTF.

The chain couples TRBV7-9 to TRBJ1-6, with TRBD1 matching over 10 bases. V trimming: 5 bases; J trimming: 5 bases; junction bases outside the gene matches: 9. Per the germline V gene, CDR1 is SEHNR and CDR2 is FQNEAQ (reference sequence). The CDR3 contains 17 residues. DNA of the CDR3: TGTGCCAGCAGCCAAAAAGACAGGGGGCAAAATAATTCACCCCTCCACTTT. It specifies CASSQKDRGQNNSPLHF.

This clone came up a few times. The rearrangement joins TRBV29-1 to TRBJ1-2; D not certain. V shed 3 bases and J shed 2 bases, with 7 bases lying between them. Germline CDR1 is SQVTM and CDR2 is ANQGSEA. The CDR3 has 12 amino acids. This CDR3 reads CSVDPSNYGYTF. The CDR3 region has the DNA TGCAGCGTTGACCCCTCCAACTATGGCTACACCTTC.

Worth noting for this clone: A much larger clone differs from this one at a single base, so this may be a read error. V and J are TRBV28 and TRBJ2-7; possibly TRBD1 for D (6 bases). V shed 2 bases and J shed 6 bases, with 11 bases lying between them. This CDR3 spans 13 amino acids. In germline, CDR1 is MDHEN, CDR2 SYDVKM. The CDR3 DNA reads TGTGCCAGCAGTTTACTGGCCAGGGGCGAGCAGTACTTC. It encodes CASSLLARGEQYF.